This is a list of T cell receptor beta chains from one sample in a study of shared clonotypes between healthy human individuals. TCRdb's table, derived via immunoSEQ multiplex PCR, lists solely in-frame clones and lacks some. The table shows over 2,000,000 clones, with about 93% occurring only once. Sequenced sample: naive CD8+ T cells from PBMCs. The receptors were gathered from a young man in good health. Some clones in this sample may be carry-over from other donors' samples. The CDR3 runs from the conserved cysteine through the conserved F or W. The D gene is left open where the match is weak. For some rows the clone size is stated as once, few or many, or as a class when expanded; others skip it.

d_call	clone_size	v_call	j_call	cdr3_nt	cdr3_aa
.	.	TRBV27	TRBJ1-1	TGTGCCAGCAGTATCACCACTAACGGGGTGGCTTTCTTT	CASSITTNGVAFF
.	.	TRBV14	TRBJ1-1	TGTGCCAGCAGCCCGTTTGGGGACACTGAAGCTTTCTTT	CASSPFGDTEAFF
TRBD1	.	TRBV11-2	TRBJ2-7	TGTGCCAGCAGGGGCGGGACAGGGAGCTACGAGCAGTACTTC	CASRGGTGSYEQYF
TRBD1	once	TRBV27	TRBJ2-7	TGTGCCAGCAGTCTCACCGGGACAGGGGCCTACGAGCAGTACTTC	CASSLTGTGAYEQYF
.	.	TRBV6-5	TRBJ1-1	TGTGCCAGCAGTTCCGCTCCCCCGGCGGCTTTCTTT	CASSSAPPAAFF
.	.	TRBV10-3	TRBJ2-2	TGTGCCATCAGTGAAAACAGGCTAAACACCGGGGAGCTGTTTTTT	CAISENRLNTGELFF
.	.	TRBV5-6	TRBJ2-3	TGTGCCAGCAGCCCTTCCCCAGATACGCAGTATTTT	CASSPSPDTQYF
.	.	TRBV7-9	TRBJ2-7	TGTGCCAGCAGCTCGGCCGGGATCTCCTACGAGCAGTACTTC	CASSSAGISYEQYF
.	.	TRBV28	TRBJ1-3	TGTGCCAGCAGTTTAGTCACAGGGTATGGAAACACCATATATTTT	CASSLVTGYGNTIYF
TRBD2	.	TRBV4-3	TRBJ2-2	TGCGCCAGCAGCCAAGATAGGGAGGGGCTCGGGGTAGGATTTTTT	CASSQDREGLGVGFF
.	.	TRBV11-2	TRBJ2-1	TGTGCCAGCAGCGGAGGGGCCAATGAGCAGTTCTTC	CASSGGANEQFF
.	.	TRBV6-5	TRBJ1-1	TGTGCCAGCAGTTACCTAGGGGGGGGGACTGAAGCTTTCTTT	CASSYLGGGTEAFF
.	once	TRBV14	TRBJ2-1	TGTGCCAGCAGCCAAGATCGACTGAACAATGAGCAGTTCTTC	CASSQDRLNNEQFF
.	.	TRBV13	TRBJ1-5	TGTGCCAGCAGCATCCGGGGGGTCCGACAGCCCCAGCATTTT	CASSIRGVRQPQHF
TRBD1	.	TRBV7-9	TRBJ2-1	TGTGCCAGCAGCTTACCCACACAGGGGGGTTCCTACAATGAGCAGTTCTTC	CASSLPTQGGSYNEQFF
.	.	TRBV4-3	TRBJ1-2	TGCGCCAGCAGCTCGGGACTCGGCTACACCTTC	CASSSGLGYTF
.	.	TRBV5-4	TRBJ1-2	TGTGCCAGCAGCTTGGCTCAGGGACCCATCTATGGCTACACCTTC	CASSLAQGPIYGYTF
.	.	TRBV19	TRBJ2-1	TGTGCCAGTAGTACGGGACTTGAATACAATGAGCAGTTCTTC	CASSTGLEYNEQFF
TRBD1	.	TRBV27	TRBJ2-7	TGTGCCAGCAGTTTATCTCCCGGGACAGCGAACTACGAGCAGTACTTC	CASSLSPGTANYEQYF
TRBD2	.	TRBV19	TRBJ2-1	TGTGCCAGTAGTATACAACTAGCGGGATCCTACAATGAGCAGTTCTTC	CASSIQLAGSYNEQFF
.	.	TRBV29-1	TRBJ2-4	TGCAGCGTTGTTGGAGGCCTAGCCAAAAACATTCAGTACTTC	CSVVGGLAKNIQYF
.	.	TRBV2	TRBJ2-3	TGTGCCAGCAGTGCCGGCCGAGGGCGAGATACGCAGTATTTT	CASSAGRGRDTQYF
TRBD2	.	TRBV5-1	TRBJ2-1	TGCGCCAGCAGCTTGGCCAACCTCAGGGCGGGAGGTCTCAATGAGCAGTTCTTC	CASSLANLRAGGLNEQFF
.	.	TRBV19	TRBJ2-3	TGTGCCAGTAGCCCTGGTGGATATACGCAGTATTTT	CASSPGGYTQYF